A single T cell receptor beta chain is shown here with its context. Its specific antigen is unknown. No much larger clone is present one base from it, and per-base qualities are unavailable. This entry comes from a study of blood T cell repertoires in COVID-19 (dated by TCRdb to 2019 to 2021). Concerning the study at large: Samples covering the acute and convalescent phases of COVID-19 were provided by collaborators in the United States, Italy and Spain. The prospective study material was composed of cDNA or gDNA derived from T cells, B-cell-depleted T cells, or PBMCs. Subjects who had been exposed to COVID-19, were actively infected with it, or had recovered from it provided the deeply sampled blood TCRbeta repertoires that made up the dataset. The repertoires were released in a freely available public database intended as a resource for research on the immune response to SARS-CoV-2. Samples were obtained from the ongoing ImmuneRACE study (first 160 participants) and from over a thousand subjects provided by 6 global collaborators. Sample metadata almost always included a de-identified subject ID, COVID-19 status, age in years and sex. Where available, HLA class I and class II types were obtained from metadata supplied by the sample provider rather than from assay-based typing.

Collaborating institutions collected whole blood in K2EDTA tubes following their own protocols. Collaborator samples were shipped for TCRbeta analysis as frozen whole blood, isolated PBMCs, or DNA extracted from either sample type. The CDR3 runs 17 residues from the cysteine to the phenylalanine. Solely the CDR3 DNA is kept, with 51 bases framed from the first base. CDR1 and CDR2 were assigned from the germline V gene as MDHEN and SYDVKM. Trimmed from V: 5 bases; trimmed from J: 8 bases; junction bases lacking a gene match: 13. The paper as a whole reports these results and caveats: How much clinical and demographic metadata was included differed by source and by participant, and the metadata was provided uncurated.

The immunoSEQ Assay, a bias-controlled multiplex PCR, was used to amplify TCRbeta CDR3 regions from genomic DNA. Processing in the source paper ran as follows. Within the assay, amplification of reference gene primers was used to estimate how many nucleated cells each sample contained. To quantify the absolute abundance of each unique TCRbeta CDR3 rearrangement, sequence reads were collapsed and filtered. For each sample, productive Simpson clonality was calculated as the square root of Simpson's diversity index across productive rearrangements. TCRdb limited this immuneACCESS table to in-frame rearrangements with V and J called. A share of clones is missing; checked studies link under half to unresolved V genes, and the rest is unexplained. The V and J calls and clone size come from that table; D and trimming were worked out from the DNA. Here the sample has just over 150,000 clones; over 80% occur a single time. Around 4.6% of the sample belongs to the ten largest clones.

Rearrangement joined TRBV28 to TRBJ2-1; TRBD2 lines up with 12 middle nucleotides. The clonotype comes from a woman in her 50s with acute or convalescent COVID-19. The sample consisted of peripheral blood. Here is the DNA: TGTGCCAGCAGTCGACTAGCGGGAGCTAACTGGAGGGATGAGCAGTTCTTC. It encodes CASSRLAGANWRDEQFF.